This T cell receptor beta chain was retrieved from a study of T cell responses to AZD1222 COVID-19 vaccine. Study-wide points: The study reported that nearly half of spike-specific TCRs target unmutated variant regions. White British people made up most donors, females outnumbered males, and clonal diversity was possibly underestimated.

A single count supports this clone. The antigen is unknown. Trimming removed 3 bases at V and 4 bases at J, with 9 bases between. Germline assignment: CDR1 GTSNPN and CDR2 SVGIG (reference sequence). This CDR3 has 13 amino acids. The method was immunoSEQ multiplex PCR; TCRdb's version includes in-frame clones alone and lacks a portion of them. In the table there are about 84,000 clones, 87% of which are singletons. The chain couples TRBV30 to TRBJ1-4; TRBD1 might be the D (6 bases). This sequence originates from an adult in good health. The source was peripheral blood, collected on day 0 of AZD1222 vaccination. Here the CDR3 reads CAWSPGVNEKLFF. CDR3 bases: TGTGCCTGGAGCCCAGGGGTTAATGAAAAACTGTTTTTT.